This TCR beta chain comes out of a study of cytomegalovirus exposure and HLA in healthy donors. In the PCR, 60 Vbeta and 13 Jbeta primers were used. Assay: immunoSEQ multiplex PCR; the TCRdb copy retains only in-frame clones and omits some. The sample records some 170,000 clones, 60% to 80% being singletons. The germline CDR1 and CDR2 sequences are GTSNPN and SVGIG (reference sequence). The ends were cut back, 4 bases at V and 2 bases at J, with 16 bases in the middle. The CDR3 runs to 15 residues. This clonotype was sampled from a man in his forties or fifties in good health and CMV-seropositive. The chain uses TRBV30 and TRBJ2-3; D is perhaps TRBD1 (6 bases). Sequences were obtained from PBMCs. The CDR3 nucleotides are TGTGCCTGGACCCAGACGGGACACCCCACAGATACGCAGTATTTT. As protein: CAWTQTGHPTDTQYF.